This entry lists 21 T cell receptor beta chains sequenced from one sample in a study of blood T cell repertoires in COVID-19. Profiling relied on immunoSEQ multiplex PCR, and the TCRdb table lists in-frame clones only, not all of them. This table has around 220,000 clones, less than 90% appearing once. The sequenced sample was PBMCs or T cells enriched from blood (not recorded which). The receptors originated from a woman aged 40 to 50 who had recovered from COVID-19.

This rearrangement joins TRBV27 to TRBJ2-1; 12 bases map to TRBD2. Germline V lookup: CDR1 MNHEY, CDR2 SMNVEV (reference sequence). The V segment lost 3 bases and the J segment 0 bases; nucleotides outside the gene matches: 6. The CDR3 is made up of 18 amino acids. The CDR3 sequence: CASSFLGLAGPSYNEQFF. The CDR3 DNA is TGTGCCAGCAGTTTTTTGGGACTAGCGGGTCCCTCCTACAATGAGCAGTTCTTC.

CDR3 in DNA: TGTGCCAGCAGTGAAGGGACAGGAGATCTTTACGAGCAGTTCTTC. This gives the protein CASSEGTGDLYEQFF. The rearrangement links TRBV6-1 to TRBJ2-1; TRBD1 matches 7 bases. After removal of 1 base from V and 10 bases from J, the junction contained 10 bases not matched to a gene. Germline-derived CDR1 and CDR2 are MNHNS and SASEGT. CDR3 length: 15 residues.

The chain combines TRBV28 with TRBJ2-5, with a possible D match to TRBD1 (5 bases). Trimming shortened V by 9 bases and J by 1 base, and 18 bases separated the two germline ends. The CDR3 runs 15 residues. Looked up from germline, CDR1 is MDHEN and CDR2 is SYDVKM. CDR3 DNA sequence: TGTGCCAGAAAACCTCCTAAACAGGTCCAAGAGACCCAGTACTTC. It yields the protein CARKPPKQVQETQYF.

This chain uses TRBV3-1 (or the pseudogene TRBV3-2) with TRBJ1-6, with 9 bases fitting TRBD1. Per the germline V gene, CDR1 is LGHDT and CDR2 is YNNKEL (reference sequence). V was clipped by 4 bases and J by 10 bases; unmatched bases: 5. The CDR3 loop spans 14 amino acids. The CDR3 region has the DNA TGTGCCAGCAGCCCCGGGACAGGGCCATCACCCCTCCACTTT. Protein sequence: CASSPGTGPSPLHF.

This chain uses TRBV4-1 with TRBJ2-3; 9 bases map to TRBD2. The junction had 5 bases not matched to a gene; V was cut back by 4 bases and J by 0 bases. The CDR3 extends over 16 amino acids. Per germline, CDR1 MGHRA and CDR2 YSYEKL. CDR3 region: CASSPGLATSTDTQYF. The CDR3 DNA follows: TGCGCCAGCAGCCCCGGACTAGCGACCAGCACAGATACGCAGTATTTT.

The V and J genes are TRBV27 and TRBJ1-5; D ambiguous. CDR3 length: 14 amino acids. V lost 6 bases and J lost 4, with 13 bases in between. From germline, CDR1 is MNHEY and CDR2 SMNVEV (reference sequence). CDR3: CASRPRHRNQPQHF. The CDR3, as DNA: TGTGCCAGCAGACCAAGACACCGGAATCAGCCCCAGCATTTT.

The chain joins TRBV28 to TRBJ1-5; 10 bases map to TRBD1. This CDR3 is 17 amino acids long. V was clipped by 5 bases and J by 4 bases; unmatched bases: 11. CDR1 MDHEN and CDR2 SYDVKM come from the germline V gene. DNA of the CDR3: TGTGCCAGCAGTCCTTCCGACAGGGGGCGTTATAATCAGCCCCAGCATTTT. It yields the protein CASSPSDRGRYNQPQHF. Together with reference TRBV28 and TRBJ1-5, the CDR3 gives the full variable domain: DVKVTQSSRYLVKRTGEKVFLECVQDMDHENMFWYRQDPGLGLRLIYFSYDVKMKEKGDIPEGYSVSREKKERFSLILESASTNQTSMYLCASSPSDRGRYNQPQHFGDGTRLSIL.

The V gene is TRBV5-4, the J gene TRBJ1-2; TRBD1 is a possible D gene (5 bases). The CDR3 loop spans 15 amino acids. Trimming took off 0 bases at V and 1 base at J, with 10 bases between the two ends. Germline CDR1 reads SGHNT; CDR2 reads YYREEE (reference sequence). CDR3 nucleotides: TGTGCCAGCAGCTTGGGGGCGGGGCGTAACTATGGCTACACCTTC. Translating it yields CASSLGAGRNYGYTF.

This chain joins TRBV28 and TRBJ2-7; perhaps TRBD1 as D (6 bases). CDR1 MDHEN and CDR2 SYDVKM come from the germline V gene. There are 15 residues in the CDR3. Trimming shortened V by 4 bases and J by 1 base, and 14 bases separated the two germline ends. DNA for the CDR3: TGTGCCAGCAGTTCCCAGGGGTCCCCTTCCTACGAGCAGTACTTC. This translates into CASSSQGSPSYEQYF. Using reference TRBV28 and TRBJ2-7 for the parts outside the CDR3, the full variable domain is DVKVTQSSRYLVKRTGEKVFLECVQDMDHENMFWYRQDPGLGLRLIYFSYDVKMKEKGDIPEGYSVSREKKERFSLILESASTNQTSMYLCASSSQGSPSYEQYFGPGTRLTVT.

V usage is TRBV10-1 and J usage is TRBJ2-2, with unresolved D. Germline assignment: CDR1 WNHNN and CDR2 SYGVQD (reference sequence). This CDR3 has 12 amino acids. V lost 10 bases and J 0 bases, leaving 6 bases between the germline ends. The CDR3 nucleotides read TGCGCCAATAATGCGAACACCGGGGAGCTGTTTTTT. As protein: CANNANTGELFF.

The V call is TRBV3-1 (or the pseudogene TRBV3-2), the J call TRBJ1-2; no clear D. V was trimmed by 2 bases and J by 0 bases, leaving 4 bases between them. This CDR3 is 13 amino acids long. Germline assignment: CDR1 LGHDT and CDR2 YNNKEL (reference sequence). Here the CDR3 DNA reads TGTGCCAGCAGCCAATCCTCTAACTATGGCTACACCTTC. Translated, it gives CASSQSSNYGYTF.

The chain has TRBV5-6 and TRBJ2-1, with D perhaps TRBD2 (6 bases). CDR3 size: 15 residues. Germline V CDR1 and CDR2: SGHDT, YYEEEE. V dropped 4 bases and J dropped 1 base, with 12 bases sitting between them. DNA for the CDR3: TGTGCCAGCAGCCCCGGGACTCGGTCCTACAATGAGCAGTTCTTC. It yields the protein CASSPGTRSYNEQFF.

This clone was seen a single time. The V and J genes are TRBV5-6 and TRBJ1-3, with D unresolved. This CDR3 spans 11 amino acids. V shed 0 bases and J shed 9 bases, with 4 bases lying between them. In germline, CDR1 is SGHDT, CDR2 YYEEEE. As DNA, the CDR3 is TGTGCCAGCAGCTTGGGAGGCACCATATATTTT. Encoded protein: CASSLGGTIYF.

J is TRBJ1-2 and V is TRBV7-9, with D hard to call. The CDR3 sequence is 14 residues long. Trimming pared 2 bases from V and 6 bases from J, leaving 13 bases between. Germline V gives CDR1 SEHNR, CDR2 FQNEAQ (reference sequence). The CDR3, as DNA: TGTGCCAGCAGCTTAAGGCTGAGGGAGCATGGCTACACCTTC. Its protein product is CASSLRLREHGYTF. The whole variable domain, filled in from reference TRBV7-9 and TRBJ1-2, reads DTGVSQNPRHKITKRGQNVTFRCDPISEHNRLYWYRQTLGQGPEFLTYFQNEAQLEKSRLLSDRFSAERPKGSFSTLEIQRTEQGDSAMYLCASSLRLREHGYTFGSGTRLTVV.

This sequence joins TRBV6-4 and TRBJ2-1; 10 bases are shared with TRBD2. J was trimmed by 7 bases and V by 5 bases; bases with no gene match: 11. The CDR3 has 16 residues. Germline CDR1 and CDR2: MRHNA and SNTAGT. The CDR3 bases are TGTGCCAGCAGTCCGCCGGGGGCTAGCGGGAGAAATGAGCAGTTCTTC. This encodes CASSPPGASGRNEQFF.

This chain uses TRBV5-1 with TRBJ2-4; a possible D gene is TRBD1 (6 bases). In germline, CDR1 is SGHRS, CDR2 YFSETQ. The V and J ends lost 4 bases and 0 bases respectively, with 14 bases between them. The CDR3 has 16 amino acids. Written as DNA, the CDR3 is TGCGCCAGCAGCCCAGGACAGACGATAGCCAAAAACATTCAGTACTTC. This encodes CASSPGQTIAKNIQYF. The whole variable domain, filled in from reference TRBV5-1 and TRBJ2-4, reads KAGVTQTPRYLIKTRGQQVTLSCSPISGHRSVSWYQQTPGQGLQFLFEYFSETQRNKGNFPGRFSGRQFSNSRSEMNVSTLELGDSALYLCASSPGQTIAKNIQYFGAGTRLSVL.

The V gene is TRBV5-1, the J gene TRBJ1-6; no firm D call. The CDR3 length is 16 residues. V shed 1 base and J shed 6 bases, with 14 bases lying between them. Germline CDR1 SGHRS, CDR2 YFSETQ. The CDR3 nucleotides read TGCGCCAGCAGCTTGTTTACGGGATGGGGTAATTCACCCCTCCACTTT. Translating gives CASSLFTGWGNSPLHF.

This clone came up once. The chain joins TRBV6-5 to TRBJ2-7; 9 bases are a match to TRBD1. V was clipped by 6 bases and J by 4 bases; unmatched bases: 1. The germline V gene has CDR1 MNHEY and CDR2 SVGAGI. CDR3 length: 12 residues. As DNA, the CDR3 is TGTGCCAGCAGAGGACAGGGGTACGAGCAGTACTTC. Translated, it gives CASRGQGYEQYF.

V usage is TRBV19 and J usage is TRBJ2-4; the D gene is possibly TRBD1 (7 bases). Germline V lookup: CDR1 LNHDA, CDR2 SQIVND (reference sequence). Trimming took off 0 bases at V and 3 bases at J, with 12 bases between the two ends. The CDR3 is made up of 16 amino acids. CDR3 bases: TGTGCCAGTAGTATAGACGGGCGGGACAGCAAAAACATTCAGTACTTC. It translates to CASSIDGRDSKNIQYF. The full variable domain, rest sourced from reference TRBV19 and TRBJ2-4, is DGGITQSPKYLFRKEGQNVTLSCEQNLNHDAMYWYRQDPGQGLRLIYYSQIVNDFQKGDIAEGYSVSREKKESFPLTVTSAQKNPTAFYLCASSIDGRDSKNIQYFGAGTRLSVL.

The V and J genes are TRBV5-8 and TRBJ2-1; D uncertain. Germline CDR1 SGHTS, CDR2 YDEGEE. The ends were cut back, 6 bases at V and 10 bases at J, with 8 bases in the middle. This CDR3 comprises 10 residues. CDR3 loop: CASKTQEQFF. The CDR3 region has the DNA TGTGCCAGCAAAACTCAAGAGCAGTTCTTC.

The rearrangement joins TRBV10-3 to TRBJ1-3; no clear D gene. Trimming took off 5 bases at V and 0 bases at J, with 11 bases between the two ends. The CDR3 spans 15 residues. The germline V gene has CDR1 ENHRY and CDR2 SYGVKD. The CDR3 loop is CAISLEQSSGNTIYF. The CDR3 DNA follows: TGTGCCATCAGTTTGGAACAGAGCTCTGGAAACACCATATATTTT.